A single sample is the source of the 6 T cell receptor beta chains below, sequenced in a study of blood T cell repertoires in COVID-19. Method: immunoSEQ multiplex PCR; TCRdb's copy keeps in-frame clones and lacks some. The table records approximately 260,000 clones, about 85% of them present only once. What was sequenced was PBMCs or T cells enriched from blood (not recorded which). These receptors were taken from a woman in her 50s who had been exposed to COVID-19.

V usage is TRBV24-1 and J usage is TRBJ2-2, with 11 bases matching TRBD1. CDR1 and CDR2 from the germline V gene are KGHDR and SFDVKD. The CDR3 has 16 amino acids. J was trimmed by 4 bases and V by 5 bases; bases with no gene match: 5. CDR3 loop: CATSGVGTGGTGELFF. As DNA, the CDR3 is TGTGCCACCAGTGGCGTCGGGACAGGGGGCACCGGGGAGCTGTTTTTT.

In DNA form, the CDR3 reads TGTGCCAGCAGCCTACTTAGAGGTGAAGCTTTCTTT. Translating it yields CASSLLRGEAFF. The chain employs TRBV3-1 (or the pseudogene TRBV3-2) and TRBJ1-1; D is undetermined. Germline V gene sequence: CDR1 LGHDT, CDR2 YNNKEL (reference sequence). V lost 4 bases and J lost 7, with 10 bases in between. This CDR3 has 12 residues.

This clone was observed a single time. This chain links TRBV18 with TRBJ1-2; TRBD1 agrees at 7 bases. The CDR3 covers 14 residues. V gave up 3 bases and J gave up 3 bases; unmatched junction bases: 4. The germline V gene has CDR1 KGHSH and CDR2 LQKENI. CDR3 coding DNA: TGTGCCAGCTCACCTACAGGGGCAGACTATGGCTACACCTTC. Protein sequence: CASSPTGADYGYTF.

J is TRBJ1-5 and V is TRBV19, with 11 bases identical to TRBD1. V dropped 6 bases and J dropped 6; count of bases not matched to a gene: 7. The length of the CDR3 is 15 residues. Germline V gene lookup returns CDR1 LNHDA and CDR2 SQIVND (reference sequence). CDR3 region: CASSTDRGPAQPQHF. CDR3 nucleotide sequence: TGTGCCAGTAGCACGGACAGGGGGCCTGCTCAGCCCCAGCATTTT. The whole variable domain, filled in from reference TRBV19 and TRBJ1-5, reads DGGITQSPKYLFRKEGQNVTLSCEQNLNHDAMYWYRQDPGQGLRLIYYSQIVNDFQKGDIAEGYSVSREKKESFPLTVTSAQKNPTAFYLCASSTDRGPAQPQHFGDGTRLSIL.

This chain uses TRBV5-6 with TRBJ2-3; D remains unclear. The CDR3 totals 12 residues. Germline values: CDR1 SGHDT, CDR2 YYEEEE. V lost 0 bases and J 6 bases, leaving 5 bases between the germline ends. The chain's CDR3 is CASSLGADTQYF. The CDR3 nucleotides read TGTGCCAGCAGCTTGGGAGCGGATACGCAGTATTTT.

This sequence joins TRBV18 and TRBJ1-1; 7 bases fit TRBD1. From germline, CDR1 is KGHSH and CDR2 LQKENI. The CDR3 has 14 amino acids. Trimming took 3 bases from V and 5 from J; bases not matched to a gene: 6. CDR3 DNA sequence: TGTGCCAGCTCACCGCCACAGGGGAGGACTGAAGCTTTCTTT. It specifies CASSPPQGRTEAFF. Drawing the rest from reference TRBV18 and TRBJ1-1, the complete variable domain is NAGVMQNPRHLVRRRGQEARLRCSPMKGHSHVYWYRQLPEEGLKFMVYLQKENIIDESGMPKERFSAEFPKEGPSILRIQQVVRGDSAAYFCASSPPQGRTEAFFGQGTRLTVV.